Below are 12 T cell receptor beta chains sequenced from a single sample in a study of cytomegalovirus exposure and HLA in healthy donors. Assay used: immunoSEQ multiplex PCR; TCRdb lists only in-frame clones, some missing. This table holds 55,000 to 75,000 clones, more than 85% found once. Source material: PBMCs. The receptor source for this set is a young man in good health and CMV-seropositive.

V is TRBV6-1 and J is TRBJ1-1; possible D gene TRBD1, 6 bases. This CDR3 is 13 amino acids long. The germline V gene has CDR1 MNHNS and CDR2 SASEGT. Deletions cut 2 bases from V and 10 bases from J, with 14 bases between. As DNA, the CDR3 is TGTGCCAGCAGTGAACAGGGGACAACAGGAGCTTTCTTT. This gives the protein CASSEQGTTGAFF.

The chain couples TRBV19 to TRBJ2-1, with 10 bases matching TRBD2. The V segment lost 5 bases and the J segment 6 bases; nucleotides outside the gene matches: 7. The CDR3 totals 15 residues. CDR1 LNHDA and CDR2 SQIVND come from the germline V gene (reference sequence). The CDR3 here is CASSRLAGDRNEQFF. In DNA, the CDR3 is TGTGCCAGTAGTCGTCTAGCGGGAGATCGCAATGAGCAGTTCTTC.

CDR3 sequence: CASSQDALAGVVLGGSYEQYF. The CDR3 DNA reads as TGTGCCAGCAGCCAAGATGCACTAGCGGGAGTAGTACTAGGGGGATCCTACGAGCAGTACTTC. The rearrangement links TRBV14 to TRBJ2-7; 11 nucleotides agree with TRBD2. Unmatched junction bases numbered 17, after V lost 0 bases and J lost 1 base. The germline V gene has CDR1 SGHDN and CDR2 FVKESK. The CDR3 is made up of 21 amino acids.

This sequence joins TRBV12-1 and TRBJ2-4; the D call of TRBD1 is as the table states it, not checked on the DNA. TRBV12-1 is noted as a pseudogene. The CDR3 consists of 15 residues. The CDR3 nucleotides are TGTGCCAGCAGCTCCCCCCTTGACAGGGAAAACATTCAGTACTTC. Protein: CASSSPLDRENIQYF.

This clone has only one observation. The J gene is TRBJ2-5, the V gene TRBV19; 8 bases match TRBD2. Trimming cost V 3 bases and J 6 bases; bases outside gene matches: 12. Germline CDR1 is LNHDA and CDR2 is SQIVND (reference sequence). CDR3 length equals 16 residues. The CDR3 protein is CASSITGTRVGQTQYF. For the CDR3, the DNA is TGTGCCAGTAGTATTACCGGGACTAGGGTGGGGCAGACCCAGTACTTC.

The rearrangement uses TRBV4-2 and TRBJ1-1, with TRBD1 matching over 9 bases. Per germline, CDR1 LGHNA and CDR2 YNFKEQ. The CDR3 length is 16 residues. V dropped 3 bases and J dropped 4; count of bases not matched to a gene: 9. The CDR3 sequence is CASSQNPRDRVTEAFF. DNA of the CDR3: TGTGCCAGCAGCCAGAACCCCCGGGACAGGGTCACTGAAGCTTTCTTT.

The chain couples TRBV15 to TRBJ2-7; TRBD1 is a possible D gene (6 bases). This CDR3 region has 13 residues. Per germline, CDR1 LNHNV and CDR2 YYDKDF (reference sequence). The ends were cut back, 5 bases at V and 4 bases at J, with 12 bases in the middle. CDR3 loop: CATSEGVLYEQYF. The CDR3 DNA sequence: TGTGCCACCAGCGAGGGGGTTTTGTACGAGCAGTACTTC.

The chain has TRBV11-2 and TRBJ2-3; 7 nucleotides match TRBD2. The CDR3 extends over 15 amino acids. J lost 7 bases, V lost 7 bases, and 14 bases had no gene match. Germline CDR1 SGHAT, CDR2 FQNNGV. This chain's CDR3 is CASNPGSFGGNTQYF. The CDR3 nucleotides read TGTGCCAGCAACCCAGGATCTTTCGGGGGGAATACGCAGTATTTT.

This clone was found once. The V and J genes are TRBV30 and TRBJ1-1, with D maybe TRBD1 (5 bases). Between the trimmed V and J ends, which lost 0 bases and 5 bases, there was a span of 16 bases. This CDR3 is built from 15 residues. Germline CDR1 reads GTSNPN; CDR2 reads SVGIG (reference sequence). The CDR3 region has the DNA TGTGCCTGGAGTGTGGGGCAGATAAGGAAGACTGAAGCTTTCTTT. Translating gives CAWSVGQIRKTEAFF.

In this sample, this clone turned up once. The V call is TRBV28, the J call TRBJ1-5, with TRBD1 identical over 7 bases. This CDR3 has 15 amino acids. Germline V CDR1 and CDR2: MDHEN, SYDVKM. V was clipped by 5 bases and J by 7 bases; unmatched bases: 11. The CDR3 here is CASSPPDRVRQPQHF. The CDR3 nucleotides read TGTGCCAGCAGTCCCCCCGACAGGGTAAGGCAGCCCCAGCATTTT.

This chain connects TRBV19 to TRBJ2-3; tentative D call: TRBD2 (6 bases). The CDR3 spans 14 residues. Germline CDR1 LNHDA, CDR2 SQIVND (reference sequence). Trimming cost V 4 bases and J 2 bases, with 10 bases left between them. DNA for the CDR3: TGTGCCAGTAGTAGGGGACTCTACACAGATACGCAGTATTTT. As protein: CASSRGLYTDTQYF. The variable domain in full, completed from reference TRBV19 and TRBJ2-3, reads DGGITQSPKYLFRKEGQNVTLSCEQNLNHDAMYWYRQDPGQGLRLIYYSQIVNDFQKGDIAEGYSVSREKKESFPLTVTSAQKNPTAFYLCASSRGLYTDTQYFGPGTRLTVL.

The chain has TRBV19 and TRBJ2-3; D is possibly TRBD1 (5 bases). CDR3 size: 13 residues. Germline CDR1 is LNHDA and CDR2 is SQIVND (reference sequence). Trimming removed 10 bases from V and 6 bases from J, with 17 bases in between. The CDR3 sequence: CATTKGSEDTQYF. The CDR3 DNA reads TGTGCCACCACGAAGGGGTCGGAGGATACGCAGTATTTT.